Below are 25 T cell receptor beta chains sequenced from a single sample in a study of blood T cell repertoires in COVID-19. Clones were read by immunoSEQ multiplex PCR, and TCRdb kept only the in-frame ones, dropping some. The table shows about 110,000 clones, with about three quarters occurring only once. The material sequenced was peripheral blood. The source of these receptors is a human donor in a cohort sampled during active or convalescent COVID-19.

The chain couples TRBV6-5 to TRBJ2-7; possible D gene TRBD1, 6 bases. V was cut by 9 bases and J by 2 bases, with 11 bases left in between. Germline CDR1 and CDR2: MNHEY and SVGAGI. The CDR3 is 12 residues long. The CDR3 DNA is TGTGCCAGTGGACAGCTAACCTACGAGCAGTACTTC. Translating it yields CASGQLTYEQYF.

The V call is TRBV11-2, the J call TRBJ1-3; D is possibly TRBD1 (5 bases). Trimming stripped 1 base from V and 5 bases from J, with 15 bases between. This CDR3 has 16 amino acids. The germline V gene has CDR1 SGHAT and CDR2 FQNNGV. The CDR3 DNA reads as TGTGCCAGCAGCTTAGTTATGGGGACTGACAGAAACACCATATATTTT. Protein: CASSLVMGTDRNTIYF.

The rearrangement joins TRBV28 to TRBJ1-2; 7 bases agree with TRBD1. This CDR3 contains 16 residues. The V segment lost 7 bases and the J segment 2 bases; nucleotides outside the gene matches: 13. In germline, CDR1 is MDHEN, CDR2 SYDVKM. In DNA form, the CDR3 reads TGTGCCAGCAAGTTCGAAACAGGGGTTTTCAACTATGGCTACACCTTC. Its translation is CASKFETGVFNYGYTF.

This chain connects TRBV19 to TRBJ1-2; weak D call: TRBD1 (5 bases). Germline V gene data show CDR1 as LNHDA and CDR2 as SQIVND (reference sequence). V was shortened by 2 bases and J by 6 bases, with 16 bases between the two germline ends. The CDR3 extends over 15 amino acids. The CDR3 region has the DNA TGTGCCAGTAGTATATCGGACGGACCGGGGGATGGCTACACCTTC. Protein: CASSISDGPGDGYTF.

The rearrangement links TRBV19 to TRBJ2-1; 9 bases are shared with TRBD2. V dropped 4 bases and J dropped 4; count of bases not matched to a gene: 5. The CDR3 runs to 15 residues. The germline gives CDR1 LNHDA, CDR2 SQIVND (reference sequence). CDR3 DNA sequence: TGTGCCAGTAGTAGCGGGGGGGTCTTGTACAATGAGCAGTTCTTC. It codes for CASSSGGVLYNEQFF.

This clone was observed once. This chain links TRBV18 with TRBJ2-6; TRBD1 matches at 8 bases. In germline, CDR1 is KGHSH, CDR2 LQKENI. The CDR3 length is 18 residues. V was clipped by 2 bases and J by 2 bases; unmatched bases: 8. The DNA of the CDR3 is TGTGCCAGCTCACCAACTTCAGGGGGCGCGACTGGGGCCAACGTCCTGACTTTC. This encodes CASSPTSGGATGANVLTF.

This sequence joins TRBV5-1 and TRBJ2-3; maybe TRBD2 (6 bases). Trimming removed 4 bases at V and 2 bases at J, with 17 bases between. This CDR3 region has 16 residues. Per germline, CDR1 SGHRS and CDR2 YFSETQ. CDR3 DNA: TGCGCCAGCAGCCCCCTGCCGGGACTGTTCACAGATACGCAGTATTTT. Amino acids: CASSPLPGLFTDTQYF.

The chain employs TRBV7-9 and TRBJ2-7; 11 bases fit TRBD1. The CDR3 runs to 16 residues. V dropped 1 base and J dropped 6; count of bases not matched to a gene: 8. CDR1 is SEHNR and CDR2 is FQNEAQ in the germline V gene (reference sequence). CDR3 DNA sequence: TGTGCCAGCAGCTTAGTCTGGACAGGGGGCCGTGGCGAGCAGTACTTC. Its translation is CASSLVWTGGRGEQYF.

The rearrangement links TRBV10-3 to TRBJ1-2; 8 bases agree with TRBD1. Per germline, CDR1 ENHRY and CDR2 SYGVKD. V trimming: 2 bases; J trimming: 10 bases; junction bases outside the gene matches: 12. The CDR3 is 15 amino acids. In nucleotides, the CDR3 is TGTGCCATCAGTGAGCTCACCGGGACAGGAGGCCCCTACACCTTC. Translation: CAISELTGTGGPYTF.

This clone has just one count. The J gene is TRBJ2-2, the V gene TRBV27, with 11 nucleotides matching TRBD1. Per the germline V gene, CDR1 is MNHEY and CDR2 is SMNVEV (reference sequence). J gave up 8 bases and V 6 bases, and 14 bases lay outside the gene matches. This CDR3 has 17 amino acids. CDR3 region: CASSLDPGQGVLGELFF. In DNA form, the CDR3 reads TGTGCCAGCAGCCTAGACCCGGGACAGGGGGTTTTGGGGGAGCTGTTTTTT.

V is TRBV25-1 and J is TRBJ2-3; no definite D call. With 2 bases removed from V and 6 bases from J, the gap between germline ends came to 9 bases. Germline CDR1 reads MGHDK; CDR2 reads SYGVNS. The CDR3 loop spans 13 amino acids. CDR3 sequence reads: CASSEGPVDTQYF. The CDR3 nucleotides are TGTGCCAGCAGTGAAGGCCCCGTCGATACGCAGTATTTT.

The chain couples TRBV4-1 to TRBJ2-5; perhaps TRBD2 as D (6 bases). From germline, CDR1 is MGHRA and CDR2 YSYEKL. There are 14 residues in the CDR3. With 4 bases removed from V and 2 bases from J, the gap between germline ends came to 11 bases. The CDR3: CASSRAGPQETQYF. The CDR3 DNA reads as TGCGCCAGCAGCCGGGCGGGGCCACAAGAGACCCAGTACTTC.

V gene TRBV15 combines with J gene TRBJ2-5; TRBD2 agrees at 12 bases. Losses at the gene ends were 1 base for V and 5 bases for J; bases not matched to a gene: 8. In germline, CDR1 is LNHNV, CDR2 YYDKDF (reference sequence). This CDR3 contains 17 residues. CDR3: CATSRAPWTSGMETQYF. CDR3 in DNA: TGTGCCACCAGCAGAGCCCCGTGGACTAGCGGGATGGAGACCCAGTACTTC.

The CDR3 nucleotides read TGTGCCAGCAGTTTAGGCACTGATCGGGGCACTGAAGCTTTCTTT. Its protein product is CASSLGTDRGTEAFF. This chain joins TRBV28 and TRBJ1-1; D gene uncertain. The CDR3 spans 15 residues. The V gene lost 2 bases and the J gene lost 4 bases, with 14 bases spanning the gap. The V gene's germline CDR1 is MDHEN and CDR2 SYDVKM.

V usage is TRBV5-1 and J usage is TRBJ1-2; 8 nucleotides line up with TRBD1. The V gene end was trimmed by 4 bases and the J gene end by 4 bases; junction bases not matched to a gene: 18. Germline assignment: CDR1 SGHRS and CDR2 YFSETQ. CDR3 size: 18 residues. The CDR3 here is CASSPAVGQARGAYGYTF. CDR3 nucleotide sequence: TGCGCCAGCAGCCCGGCGGTGGGACAGGCGAGAGGGGCCTATGGCTACACCTTC.

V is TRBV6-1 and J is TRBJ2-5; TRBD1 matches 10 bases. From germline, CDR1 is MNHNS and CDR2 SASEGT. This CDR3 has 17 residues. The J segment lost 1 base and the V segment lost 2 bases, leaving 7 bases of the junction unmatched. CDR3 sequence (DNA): TGTGCCAGCAGTGAAAGATGGGGACAGGGGTCCCAAGAGACCCAGTACTTC. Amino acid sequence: CASSERWGQGSQETQYF.

The CDR3 sequence: CASSSKEGGRREKLFF. The CDR3 DNA reads TGTGCCAGCAGCTCCAAGGAGGGAGGCCGGAGGGAAAAACTGTTTTTT. The rearrangement uses TRBV5-4 and TRBJ1-4, with unresolved D. Trimming cost V 3 bases and J 8 bases, with 20 bases left between them. The CDR3 covers 16 residues. CDR1 is SGHNT and CDR2 is YYREEE in the germline V gene (reference sequence).

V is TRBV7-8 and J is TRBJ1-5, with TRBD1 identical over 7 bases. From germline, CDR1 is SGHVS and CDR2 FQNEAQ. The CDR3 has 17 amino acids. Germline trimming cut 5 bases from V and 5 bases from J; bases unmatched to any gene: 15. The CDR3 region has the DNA TGTGCCAGCAGCCTTGACAGGGAAGGATCTGTATATCAGCCCCAGCATTTT. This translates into CASSLDREGSVYQPQHF.

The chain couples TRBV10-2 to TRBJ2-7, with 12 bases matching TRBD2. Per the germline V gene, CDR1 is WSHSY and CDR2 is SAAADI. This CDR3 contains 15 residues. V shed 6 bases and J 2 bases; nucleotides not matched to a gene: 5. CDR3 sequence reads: CASRSTSGGTYEQYF. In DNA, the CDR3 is TGCGCCAGCAGATCGACTAGCGGGGGAACCTACGAGCAGTACTTC.

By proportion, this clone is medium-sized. The CDR3 loop is CASSVDPGNSYGYTF. DNA for the CDR3: TGTGCCAGCAGCGTAGATCCAGGGAACAGCTATGGCTACACCTTC. The gene calls are TRBV9 and TRBJ1-2; D possibly corresponds to TRBD1 (5 bases). V was clipped by 0 bases and J by 4 bases, with 13 bases between them. The CDR3 has 15 amino acids. The V gene's germline CDR1 is SGDLS and CDR2 YYNGEE.

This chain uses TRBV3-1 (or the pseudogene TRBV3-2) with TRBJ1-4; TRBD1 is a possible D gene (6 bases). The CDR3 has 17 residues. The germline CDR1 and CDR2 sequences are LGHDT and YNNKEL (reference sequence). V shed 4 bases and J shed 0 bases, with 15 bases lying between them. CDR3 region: CASSPRLRQATNEKLFF. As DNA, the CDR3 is TGTGCCAGCAGCCCCCGCCTACGACAGGCAACTAATGAAAAACTGTTTTTT.

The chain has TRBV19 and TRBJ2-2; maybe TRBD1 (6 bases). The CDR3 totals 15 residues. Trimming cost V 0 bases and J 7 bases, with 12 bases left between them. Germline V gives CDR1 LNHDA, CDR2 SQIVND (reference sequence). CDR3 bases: TGTGCCAGTAGTATAGATCTGGGGGCGATCGGGGAGCTGTTTTTT. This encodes CASSIDLGAIGELFF.

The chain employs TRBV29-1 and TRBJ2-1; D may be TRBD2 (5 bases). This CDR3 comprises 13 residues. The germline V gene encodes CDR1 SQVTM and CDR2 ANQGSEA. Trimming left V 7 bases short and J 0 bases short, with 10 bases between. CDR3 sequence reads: CSGEGSSYNEQFF. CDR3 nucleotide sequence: TGCAGCGGGGAAGGGAGCTCCTACAATGAGCAGTTCTTC.

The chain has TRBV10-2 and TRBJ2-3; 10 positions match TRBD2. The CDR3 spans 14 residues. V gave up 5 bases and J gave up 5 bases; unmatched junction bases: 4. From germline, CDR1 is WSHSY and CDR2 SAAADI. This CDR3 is CASSSGGALDTQYF. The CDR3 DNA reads TGCGCCAGCAGTAGCGGGGGGGCCCTAGATACGCAGTATTTT.

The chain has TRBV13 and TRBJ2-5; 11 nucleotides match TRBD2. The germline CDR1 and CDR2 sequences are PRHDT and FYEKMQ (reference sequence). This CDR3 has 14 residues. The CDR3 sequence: CTSRLAGRQETQYF. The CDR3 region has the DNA TGTACCTCTAGACTAGCGGGGAGGCAAGAGACCCAGTACTTC.